A single sample gave rise to the 24 T cell receptor beta chains below, sequenced in a study of beta chain features in type 1 diabetes. For these receptors, no antigen is known. Study-level findings and limits: Within each of all four CD4+ subsets, Type 1 diabetes patients had TCRB CDR3s that were moderately but significantly shorter.

What was sequenced were expressed TCRB transcripts, since all of the isolated RNA had been reverse transcribed. Sequencing used immunoSEQ multiplex PCR; TCRdb keeps in-frame clones, though not all of them. The sample comprises 130,000 to 150,000 clones, approximately 13% of which are singletons, and around 1.2% rests with the top ten. Sample: central memory CD4+ T cells from blood. The receptors derive from a young man with type 1 diabetes.

This rearrangement joins TRBV11-3 to TRBJ2-2, with 8 bases fitting TRBD2. The germline CDR1 and CDR2 sequences are SGHNT and YENEEA. The junction had 6 bases not matched to a gene; V was cut back by 5 bases and J by 1 base. The CDR3 extends over 16 amino acids. This CDR3 is CASSPREGVNTGELFF. The CDR3, as DNA: TGTGCCAGCAGCCCACGGGAGGGTGTGAACACCGGGGAGCTGTTTTTT.

The chain carries TRBV7-2 and TRBJ2-1, with 12 bases matching TRBD2. Trimming took 5 bases from V and 3 from J; bases not matched to a gene: 2. Germline CDR1 and CDR2: SGHTA and FQGNSA. The CDR3 is 15 residues long. The CDR3 loop is CASSRLAGVYNEQFF. The CDR3 coding sequence is TGTGCCAGCAGCCGACTAGCGGGGGTCTACAATGAGCAGTTCTTC. The full variable domain, completed using reference TRBV7-2 and TRBJ2-1, is GAGVSQSPSNKVTEKGKDVELRCDPISGHTALYWYRQSLGQGLEFLIYFQGNSAPDKSGLPSDRFSAERTGGSVSTLTIQRTQQEDSAVYLCASSRLAGVYNEQFFGPGTRLTVL.

This chain connects TRBV9 to TRBJ1-1, with 7 bases that match TRBD1. V was pared by 3 bases and J by 6 bases, with 11 bases of the junction left unmatched. The CDR3 runs to 15 residues. Germline V gene data show CDR1 as SGDLS and CDR2 as YYNGEE. In DNA, the CDR3 is TGTGCCAGCAGCGCCGGATTGACAGGGCATCCTGAAGCTTTCTTT. Translation gives CASSAGLTGHPEAFF. Combining the CDR3 with reference TRBV9 and TRBJ1-1 gives the whole variable domain DSGVTQTPKHLITATGQRVTLRCSPRSGDLSVYWYQQSLDQGLQFLIQYYNGEERAKGNILERFSAQQFPDLHSELNLSSLELGDSALYFCASSAGLTGHPEAFFGQGTRLTVV.

In its sample, this clone was seen a few times. The chain is built from TRBV7-2 and TRBJ1-2; the D gene is possibly TRBD1 (5 bases). Trimming removed 5 bases from V and 6 bases from J, with 16 bases in between. Germline values: CDR1 SGHTA, CDR2 FQGNSA. The CDR3 runs to 14 residues. The CDR3 DNA reads TGTGCCAGCAGCCAAAAACCGGGGACCGATGGCTACACCTTC. It yields the protein CASSQKPGTDGYTF.

This clone was seen only a few times. This chain uses TRBV6-7 with TRBJ2-1; D might be TRBD2 (5 bases). TRBV6-7 is classed as an ORF, of uncertain function. The CDR3 spans 14 residues. The V gene lost 5 bases and the J gene lost 9 bases, with 17 bases spanning the gap. The CDR3 reads CASSERIKRVEQFF. The CDR3 DNA follows: TGTGCCAGCAGTGAGCGGATTAAGAGGGTTGAGCAGTTCTTC.

This clone was counted a few times. This sequence joins TRBV18 and TRBJ1-1; D not resolved. The CDR3 is 17 residues long. Germline V gene sequence: CDR1 KGHSH, CDR2 LQKENI. The V gene lost 0 bases and the J gene lost 0 bases, with 14 bases spanning the gap. In DNA form, the CDR3 reads TGTGCCAGCTCACCACCGTCCGGCAGCATCATGAACACTGAAGCTTTCTTT. The encoded protein is CASSPPSGSIMNTEAFF.

This clone has just a few counts. The chain couples TRBV18 to TRBJ1-1; no reliable D call. Per the germline V gene, CDR1 is KGHSH and CDR2 is LQKENI. The V end was cut by 2 bases, the J end by 7 bases, with 11 bases between. CDR3 length equals 13 residues. The CDR3 DNA follows: TGTGCCAGCTCACCAAGCGAGGACCGTGAAGCTTTCTTT. This encodes CASSPSEDREAFF.

The chain has TRBV30 and TRBJ1-5, with D tentatively TRBD1 (6 bases). The CDR3 totals 21 residues. Between the trimmed V and J ends, which lost 2 bases and 1 base, there was a span of 30 bases. Germline assignment: CDR1 GTSNPN and CDR2 SVGIG (reference sequence). The DNA of the CDR3 is TGTGCCTGGAGTCCCCGGACAGCCATTGCGGGTCGTCACCCGAGCAATCAGCCCCAGCATTTT. This translates into CAWSPRTAIAGRHPSNQPQHF. Based on the CDR3 plus reference TRBV30 and TRBJ1-5, the full variable domain is SQTIHQWPATLVQPVGSPLSLECTVEGTSNPNLYWYRQAAGRGLQLLFYSVGIGQISSEVPQNLSASRPQDRQFILSSKKLLLSDSGFYLCAWSPRTAIAGRHPSNQPQHFGDGTRLSIL.

This clone was detected only a few times. The rearrangement uses TRBV9 and TRBJ2-7; D is uncertain. The CDR3 extends over 15 amino acids. Germline V gives CDR1 SGDLS, CDR2 YYNGEE. The V end was cut by 4 bases, the J end by 5 bases, with 19 bases between. The chain's CDR3 is CASSFTDGLSDEQYF. The CDR3 bases are TGTGCCAGCAGCTTTACGGACGGGCTGTCTGACGAGCAGTACTTC. Supplemented by reference TRBV9 and TRBJ2-7, the full variable domain reads DSGVTQTPKHLITATGQRVTLRCSPRSGDLSVYWYQQSLDQGLQFLIQYYNGEERAKGNILERFSAQQFPDLHSELNLSSLELGDSALYFCASSFTDGLSDEQYFGPGTRLTVT.

The sample holds a few counts of this clone. The chain couples TRBV29-1 to TRBJ1-1; a weak D match, TRBD1 (5 bases). There are 13 residues in the CDR3. Trimming stripped 3 bases from V and 8 bases from J, with 16 bases between. Germline loops: CDR1 SQVTM, CDR2 ANQGSEA. This chain's CDR3 is CSVDARLGLEAFF. The DNA for the CDR3 is TGCAGCGTTGACGCCCGGTTGGGACTAGAAGCTTTCTTT.

This clone occurred a few times. The J gene is TRBJ2-3, the V gene TRBV28; D is unresolved. The germline gives CDR1 MDHEN, CDR2 SYDVKM. The CDR3 is 12 amino acids. Between the trimmed V and J ends, which lost 4 bases and 0 bases, there was a span of 2 bases. The CDR3 sequence: CASSYSTDTQYF. The CDR3 bases are TGTGCCAGCAGTTATAGCACAGATACGCAGTATTTT.

The genes are TRBV7-2 and TRBJ1-5, with unresolved D. Germline V gives CDR1 SGHTA, CDR2 FQGNSA. This CDR3 region has 12 residues. The V end was cut by 2 bases, the J end by 6 bases, with 5 bases between. CDR3 amino acids: CASSLRVQPQHF. The CDR3 bases are TGTGCCAGCAGCTTAAGAGTTCAGCCCCAGCATTTT.

The rearrangement links TRBV19 to TRBJ2-3, with 10 nucleotides matching TRBD2. Germline V gene sequence: CDR1 LNHDA, CDR2 SQIVND (reference sequence). The J segment lost 2 bases and the V segment lost 4 bases, leaving 6 bases of the junction unmatched. There are 16 residues in the CDR3. CDR3 protein: CASSSGTSAYTDTQYF. CDR3 coding DNA: TGTGCCAGTAGTAGCGGGACTAGCGCTTACACAGATACGCAGTATTTT.

There are a few counts of this clone. The chain joins TRBV12-5 to TRBJ2-7; TRBD1 matches 7 bases. CDR1 and CDR2 from the germline V gene are LGHNT and FRNRAP. The junction had 2 bases not matched to a gene; V was cut back by 3 bases and J by 3 bases. This CDR3 has 13 amino acids. CDR3 nucleotides: TGTGCTAGTGGTTTCGGACAGGTCTACGAGCAGTACTTC. This codes for CASGFGQVYEQYF.

In this sample, this clone turned up many times. The chain has TRBV19 and TRBJ2-2, with TRBD1 as a possible D gene (5 bases). From germline, CDR1 is LNHDA and CDR2 SQIVND (reference sequence). The CDR3 totals 14 residues. Trimming removed 6 bases at V and 3 bases at J, with 11 bases between. CDR3 coding DNA: TGTGCCAGTAGCAGGGTTAGGGACACCGGGGAGCTGTTTTTT. Amino acid sequence: CASSRVRDTGELFF. Full variable domain (remainder filled in from reference TRBV19 and TRBJ2-2): DGGITQSPKYLFRKEGQNVTLSCEQNLNHDAMYWYRQDPGQGLRLIYYSQIVNDFQKGDIAEGYSVSREKKESFPLTVTSAQKNPTAFYLCASSRVRDTGELFFGEGSRLTVL.

The rearrangement joins TRBV30 to TRBJ1-3; D remains ambiguous. CDR3 length: 14 amino acids. Germline V gene data show CDR1 as GTSNPN and CDR2 as SVGIG (reference sequence). Trimming pared 2 bases from V and 4 bases from J, leaving 12 bases between. CDR3 protein: CAWSSGFRGNTIYF. For the CDR3, the DNA is TGTGCCTGGAGTTCGGGCTTCAGAGGAAACACCATATATTTT.

This clone showed up just a few times. The V call is TRBV14, the J call TRBJ2-1; TRBD1 matches 7 bases. With V trimmed by 4 bases and J by 2 bases, 5 bases remained unmatched. From germline, CDR1 is SGHDN and CDR2 FVKESK. This CDR3 has 15 amino acids. The CDR3 nucleotides are TGTGCCAGCAGCCCTTCCGGGACAGCCTACAATGAGCAGTTCTTC. Its translation is CASSPSGTAYNEQFF. Variable domain in full (rest from reference TRBV14 and TRBJ2-1): EAGVTQFPSHSVIEKGQTVTLRCDPISGHDNLYWYRRVMGKEIKFLLHFVKESKQDESGMPNNRFLAERTGGTYSTLKVQPAELEDSGVYFCASSPSGTAYNEQFFGPGTRLTVL.

Only a few counts were recorded for this clone. DNA of the CDR3: TGTGCCAGCAGCAGAGGACAGGGGCAAACTGAAGCTTTCTTT. Translated, it gives CASSRGQGQTEAFF. This chain connects TRBV5-4 to TRBJ1-1, with TRBD1 identical over 9 bases. V shed 4 bases and J 5 bases; nucleotides not matched to a gene: 6. CDR3 size: 14 residues. Germline V gives CDR1 SGHNT, CDR2 YYREEE (reference sequence).

V and J are TRBV5-8 and TRBJ2-3, with D hard to call. This CDR3 has 14 residues. Trimming removed 3 bases from V and 4 bases from J, with 12 bases in between. Germline CDR1 is SGHTS and CDR2 is YDEGEE. The CDR3 is CASSSEAGADTQYF. Here the CDR3 DNA reads TGTGCCAGCAGCTCCGAGGCAGGTGCAGATACGCAGTATTTT.

This clone was seen only a few times. This chain uses TRBV5-1 with TRBJ2-1, with D hard to call. This CDR3 is built from 11 residues. Germline V gives CDR1 SGHRS, CDR2 YFSETQ. V lost 5 bases to trimming and J lost 7 bases, with 7 bases between them. CDR3 sequence reads: CASREGNEQFF. Written as DNA, the CDR3 is TGCGCCAGCAGAGAAGGGAATGAGCAGTTCTTC. Together with reference TRBV5-1 and TRBJ2-1, the CDR3 gives the full variable domain: KAGVTQTPRYLIKTRGQQVTLSCSPISGHRSVSWYQQTPGQGLQFLFEYFSETQRNKGNFPGRFSGRQFSNSRSEMNVSTLELGDSALYLCASREGNEQFFGPGTRLTVL.

This chain connects TRBV9 to TRBJ2-1, with no clear D. The length of the CDR3 is 13 residues. Germline lookup yields CDR1 SGDLS and CDR2 YYNGEE. V was pared by 4 bases and J by 9 bases, with 14 bases between. CDR3 nucleotide sequence: TGTGCCAGCAGCCGGACCCTGGGCGGTGAGCAGTTCTTC. This gives the protein CASSRTLGGEQFF.

Only a few counts were recorded for this clone. The chain has TRBV29-1 and TRBJ2-7; tentative D call: TRBD1 (6 bases). V was cut by 7 bases and J by 2 bases, with 15 bases left in between. Germline loops: CDR1 SQVTM, CDR2 ANQGSEA. The CDR3 sequence is 13 residues long. Here the CDR3 reads CSAIGGFTYEQYF. The CDR3 DNA reads as TGCAGCGCCATTGGGGGCTTTACCTACGAGCAGTACTTC.

This clone was seen more than once but under ten times. The gene calls are TRBV9 and TRBJ2-1; 9 positions agree with TRBD2. V dropped 3 bases and J dropped 7; count of bases not matched to a gene: 11. The germline V gene has CDR1 SGDLS and CDR2 YYNGEE. The CDR3 loop spans 16 amino acids. CDR3 nucleotide sequence: TGTGCCAGCAGCGCCCCGGCGGGGGGGCCTGGTAATGAGCAGTTCTTC. It translates to CASSAPAGGPGNEQFF.

This clone was counted a few times. In DNA form, the CDR3 reads TGTGCCATCAGTGAGTCGGTAGGGCAGCCCCAGCATTTT. Its translation: CAISESVGQPQHF. The gene calls are TRBV10-3 and TRBJ1-5, with unresolved D. The CDR3 spans 13 residues. Germline CDR1 reads ENHRY; CDR2 reads SYGVKD. V was shortened by 0 bases and J by 7 bases, with 7 bases between the two germline ends.